This T cell receptor beta chain was recorded in a study of shared clonotypes between healthy human individuals. Study-level background: Each donor contributed plates that comprised three CD4 naive, three CD4 memory, two CD8 naive and one CD8 memory.

Terminally differentiated effector memory CD45RA+ cells were left out of the naive CD8 fraction, which was CD45RO-negative and positively selected for CCR7. Whole-study results and caveats: For naive CD4 cells, roughly 5% of clonotypes were shared across a few donors.

On this clone itself: The antigen remains unidentified.

Each PCR replicate from the sorted subsets contained about 200 ng DNA, which is 30,000 or so T cell genomes. Method: immunoSEQ multiplex PCR; TCRdb's copy keeps in-frame clones and lacks some. The table has millions of clones, roughly 95% seen once. The sample consisted of naive CD8+ T cells sorted from blood. The source of this sequence is a man aged 18 to 30 in good health.

The CDR3 bases are TGTGCCAGCAGCGCCCCCCCGGATACGCAGTATTTT. Amino acid sequence: CASSAPPDTQYF. The chain couples TRBV9 to TRBJ2-3; D is unresolved. This CDR3 spans 12 amino acids. Trimming cost V 3 bases and J 6 bases, with 8 bases left between them. Germline CDR1 is SGDLS and CDR2 is YYNGEE. Full variable domain (outside the CDR3, taken from reference TRBV9 and TRBJ2-3): DSGVTQTPKHLITATGQRVTLRCSPRSGDLSVYWYQQSLDQGLQFLIQYYNGEERAKGNILERFSAQQFPDLHSELNLSSLELGDSALYFCASSAPPDTQYFGPGTRLTVL.